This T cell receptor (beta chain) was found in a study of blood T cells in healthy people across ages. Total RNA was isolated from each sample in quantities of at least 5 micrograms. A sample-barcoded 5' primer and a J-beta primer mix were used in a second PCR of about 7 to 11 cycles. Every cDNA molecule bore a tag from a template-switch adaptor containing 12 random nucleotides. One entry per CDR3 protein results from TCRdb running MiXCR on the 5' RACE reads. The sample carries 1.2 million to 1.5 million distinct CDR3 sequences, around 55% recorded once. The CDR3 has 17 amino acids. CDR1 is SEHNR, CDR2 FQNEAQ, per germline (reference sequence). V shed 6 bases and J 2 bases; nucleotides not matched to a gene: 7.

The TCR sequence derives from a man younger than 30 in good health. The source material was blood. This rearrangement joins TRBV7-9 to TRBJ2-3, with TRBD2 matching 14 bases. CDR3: CASRTSGGASSTDTQYF. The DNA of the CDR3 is TGTGCCAGCAGGACTAGCGGGGGGGCTTCTTCCACAGATACGCAGTATTTT. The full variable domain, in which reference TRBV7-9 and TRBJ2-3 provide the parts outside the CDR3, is DTGVSQNPRHKITKRGQNVTFRCDPISEHNRLYWYRQTLGQGPEFLTYFQNEAQLEKSRLLSDRFSAERPKGSFSTLEIQRTEQGDSAMYLCASRTSGGASSTDTQYFGPGTRLTVL.